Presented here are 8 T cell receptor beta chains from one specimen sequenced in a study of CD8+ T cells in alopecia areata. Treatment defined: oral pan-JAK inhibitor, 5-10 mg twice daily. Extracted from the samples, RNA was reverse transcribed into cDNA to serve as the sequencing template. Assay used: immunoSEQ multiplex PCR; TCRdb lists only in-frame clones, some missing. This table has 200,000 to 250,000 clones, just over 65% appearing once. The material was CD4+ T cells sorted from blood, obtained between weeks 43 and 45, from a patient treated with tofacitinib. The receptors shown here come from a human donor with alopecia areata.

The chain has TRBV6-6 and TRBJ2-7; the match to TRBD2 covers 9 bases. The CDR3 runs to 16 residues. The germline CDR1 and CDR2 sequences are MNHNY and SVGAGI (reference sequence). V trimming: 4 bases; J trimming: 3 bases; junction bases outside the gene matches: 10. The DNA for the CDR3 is TGTGCCAGCAGTTCTCATAGCGGGGGAGATATCTACGAGCAGTACTTC. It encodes CASSSHSGGDIYEQYF.

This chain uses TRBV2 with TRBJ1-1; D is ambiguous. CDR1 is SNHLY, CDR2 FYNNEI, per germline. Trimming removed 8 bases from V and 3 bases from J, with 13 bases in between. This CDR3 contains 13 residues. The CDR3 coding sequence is TGTGCCAGCCAAAGGTCGCGGGACACTGAAGCTTTCTTT. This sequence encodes CASQRSRDTEAFF.

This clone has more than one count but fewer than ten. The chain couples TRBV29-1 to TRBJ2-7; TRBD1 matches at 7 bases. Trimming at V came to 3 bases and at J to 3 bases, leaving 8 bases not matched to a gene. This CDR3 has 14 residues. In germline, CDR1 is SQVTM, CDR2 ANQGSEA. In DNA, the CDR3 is TGCAGCGTTGATGAAGGACAGGACCTCTACGAGCAGTACTTC. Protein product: CSVDEGQDLYEQYF.

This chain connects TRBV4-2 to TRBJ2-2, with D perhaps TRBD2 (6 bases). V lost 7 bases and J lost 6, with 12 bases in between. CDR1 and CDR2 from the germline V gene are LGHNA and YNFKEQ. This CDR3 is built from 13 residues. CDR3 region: CASTLEGAGELFF. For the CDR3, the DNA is TGTGCCAGCACCTTGGAGGGAGCCGGGGAGCTGTTTTTT.

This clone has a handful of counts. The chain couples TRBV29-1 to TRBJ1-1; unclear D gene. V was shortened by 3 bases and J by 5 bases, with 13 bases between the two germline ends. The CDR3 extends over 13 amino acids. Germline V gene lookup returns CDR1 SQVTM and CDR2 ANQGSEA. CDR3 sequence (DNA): TGCAGCGTTGACGAGGGTGGATGGACTGAAGCTTTCTTT. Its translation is CSVDEGGWTEAFF. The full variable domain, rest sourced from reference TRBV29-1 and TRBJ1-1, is SAVISQKPSRDICQRGTSLTIQCQVDSQVTMMFWYRQQPGQSLTLIATANQGSEATYESGFVIDKFPISRPNLTFSTLTVSNMSPEDSSIYLCSVDEGGWTEAFFGQGTRLTVV.

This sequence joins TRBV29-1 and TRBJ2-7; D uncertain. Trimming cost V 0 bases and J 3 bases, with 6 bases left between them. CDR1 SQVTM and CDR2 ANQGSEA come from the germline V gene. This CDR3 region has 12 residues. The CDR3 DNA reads TGCAGCGTTGAAGACCACTTCTACGAGCAGTACTTC. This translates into CSVEDHFYEQYF.

CDR3 region: CAWGFMGRMDTQYF. CDR3 nucleotide sequence: TGTGCCTGGGGTTTTATGGGGCGGATGGATACGCAGTATTTT. The genes are TRBV30 and TRBJ2-3, with D possibly being TRBD1 (5 bases). In germline, CDR1 is GTSNPN, CDR2 SVGIG (reference sequence). V lost 5 bases, J lost 6 bases, and 18 bases lay in between. The CDR3 totals 14 residues.

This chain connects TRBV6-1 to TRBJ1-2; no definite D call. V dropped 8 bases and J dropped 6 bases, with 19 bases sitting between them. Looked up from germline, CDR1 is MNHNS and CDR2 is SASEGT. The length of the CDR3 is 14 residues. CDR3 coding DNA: TGTGCCAGCGGCTCGCCGGGAATAGTTAATGGCTACACCTTC. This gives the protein CASGSPGIVNGYTF.